This T cell receptor (beta chain) emerged from a study of blood T cells in healthy people across ages. This clonotype was found a few times. Its antigen is not identified. CDR3 length: 15 amino acids. Germline-derived CDR1 and CDR2 are SGHTA and FQGNSA. V was pared by 1 base and J by 8 bases, with 15 bases between. Through a sample-barcoded 5' primer and a J-beta primer mix, a second PCR was run for roughly 6 to 11 cycles. One entry per CDR3 protein, called by TCRdb with MiXCR from the 5' RACE reads. The data show 450,000 to 650,000 distinct CDR3 sequences, approximately 25% seen once. Study findings and constraints: TCR beta diversity per million T cells fell roughly linearly with age.

The data were also submitted as part of a second study, on T cells of mothers and their children. From that second work: Mothers and children who were related shared slightly more overlap than unrelated pairs, but not significantly more.

What was sequenced was blood. This TCR came from a boy aged 5-17 years in good health. The chain employs TRBV7-2 and TRBJ1-5; the D gene is possibly TRBD1 (5 bases). DNA of the CDR3: TGTGCCAGCAGCTTAGTGTTGGACATCTGGGAGCCCCAGCATTTT. Protein sequence: CASSLVLDIWEPQHF. Complete variable domain (other parts from reference TRBV7-2 and TRBJ1-5): GAGVSQSPSNKVTEKGKDVELRCDPISGHTALYWYRQSLGQGLEFLIYFQGNSAPDKSGLPSDRFSAERTGGSVSTLTIQRTQQEDSAVYLCASSLVLDIWEPQHFGDGTRLSIL.